This T cell receptor (beta chain) is drawn from a study of cytomegalovirus exposure and HLA in healthy donors. This clone was counted a few times. The antigen is not known. Whole-study findings and limits: Accurate predictions that matched the HLA-A and HLA-B alleles of most subjects were reportedly made from TCR beta sequences. A prior analysis recorded that most TCR beta V segments were productive about 87% or about 30% of the time.

CDR3 size: 13 residues. The germline V and J ends were trimmed by 6 bases and 5 bases, with 13 bases remaining between them. The V gene's germline CDR1 is SGHAT and CDR2 FQNNGV. This PCR relied on a set of 60 Vbeta primers and 13 Jbeta primers. Assay used: immunoSEQ multiplex PCR; TCRdb lists only in-frame clones, some missing. The sample lists 130,000 to 150,000 clones, about three quarters occurring once. The sample taken for sequencing was PBMCs. The clonotype originates from a man aged 35-49 years in good health and CMV-seropositive. The V gene is TRBV11-2, the J gene TRBJ1-1; no clear D gene. CDR3 region: CASSKGGLTEAFF. The CDR3, as DNA: TGTGCCAGCAGTAAAGGAGGTTTGACTGAAGCTTTCTTT.